The subject of this entry is one TCR beta chain. Its matching antigen is unknown. For donors with ophthalmopathy, the disease showed moderate-to-severe activity, reached CAS ≥3 and NOSPECS ≥4, and had lasted under 3 months. Other autoimmune disease, uncontrolled infection, pregnancy and lactation led to exclusion. The data belong to a study of Graves' ophthalmopathy and Graves' hyperthyroidism. Turning to the study itself: Peripheral blood was obtained at first diagnosis, ahead of any treatment.

The length of the CDR3 is 15 residues. Between the trimmed V and J ends, which lost 4 bases and 5 bases, there was a span of 17 bases. Germline V gene lookup returns CDR1 SGHTA and CDR2 FQGTGA. Study results and limitations: Most expanded clonotypes from thyroid (those above 0.001 frequency) were also found in blood.

RNA transcripts were the source from which TCR beta CDR3 regions were amplified. HTBI primers were used in a first-round RT-PCR, which preceded a second-round multiplex PCR. In TCRdb, the multiplex PCR reads were re-called with MiXCR into one record per CDR3 protein. This sample has hundreds of thousands of distinct CDR3 sequences, with under 15% found just once. The chain couples TRBV7-3 to TRBJ2-5; D is ambiguous. Material: blood. The source is a woman aged 30 to 39 with Graves' ophthalmopathy. The CDR3 sequence is CASSSLVGRRETQYF. The CDR3 region has the DNA TGTGCCAGCAGCTCCCTGGTGGGCAGGCGTGAGACCCAGTACTTC.